This T cell receptor (beta chain) was captured in a study of T cell responses to AZD1222 COVID-19 vaccine. The method was immunoSEQ multiplex PCR; TCRdb's version includes in-frame clones alone and lacks a portion of them. The sample yields roughly 180,000 clones, more than 85% seen once. Study-wide results and caveats: In all cases, repertoires were sampled only after the peak T cell response.

The analysis combined second doses at about 4 or about 12 weeks. The CDR3 consists of 15 residues. V dropped 5 bases and J dropped 1; count of bases not matched to a gene: 5. CDR1 and CDR2 from the germline V gene are MNHEY and SVGAGI. As regards this clone: Its antigen is not identified.

The chain is built from TRBV6-5 and TRBJ1-3; 7 bases fit TRBD1. This clonotype originated in an adult who received the AZD1222 COVID-19 vaccine. Sequencing was performed on peripheral blood, taken 28 days after the second AZD1222 dose. CDR3 nucleotide sequence: TGTGCCAGCAGTCTCCAGGGGGAATCTGGAAACACCATATATTTT. Translating gives CASSLQGESGNTIYF.